Presented here are 9 T cell receptor beta chains from one specimen sequenced in a study of blood T cell repertoires in COVID-19. Sequenced by immunoSEQ multiplex PCR; TCRdb stores in-frame clones only, minus some. The table lists 95,000 to 150,000 clones, around 83% of them singletons. The sample comprised peripheral blood. The origin of the receptors is a woman at least 80 years old with COVID-19, enrolled during active disease.

This chain connects TRBV5-6 to TRBJ1-1; TRBD1 aligns across 7 bases. The CDR3 has 14 amino acids. Germline CDR1 reads SGHDT; CDR2 reads YYEEEE. J gave up 7 bases and V 3 bases, and 9 bases lay outside the gene matches. This CDR3 is CASSSTRGQLEAFF. The CDR3 DNA follows: TGTGCCAGCAGCTCGACACGGGGACAGCTTGAAGCTTTCTTT.

The chain couples TRBV7-2 to TRBJ1-1; D remains ambiguous. The CDR3 totals 14 residues. Trimming took off 5 bases at V and 1 base at J, with 11 bases between the two ends. Germline V gives CDR1 SGHTA, CDR2 FQGNSA. The CDR3 DNA sequence: TGTGCCAGCAGCCCCAGGTTCTCGAACACTGAAGCTTTCTTT. Translated, it gives CASSPRFSNTEAFF. The complete variable domain, with remaining parts taken from reference TRBV7-2 and TRBJ1-1, reads GAGVSQSPSNKVTEKGKDVELRCDPISGHTALYWYRQSLGQGLEFLIYFQGNSAPDKSGLPSDRFSAERTGGSVSTLTIQRTQQEDSAVYLCASSPRFSNTEAFFGQGTRLTVV.

The chain joins TRBV24-1 to TRBJ2-1; 8 bases are shared with TRBD1. Germline loops: CDR1 KGHDR, CDR2 SFDVKD. The junction had 3 bases not matched to a gene; V was cut back by 9 bases and J by 3 bases. The CDR3 totals 13 residues. The CDR3 protein is CATSGTGYNEQFF. CDR3 nucleotide sequence: TGTGCCACCTCCGGGACAGGCTACAATGAGCAGTTCTTC.

This chain connects TRBV7-7 to TRBJ2-7; TRBD2 aligns across 7 bases. This CDR3 contains 15 residues. Germline trimming cut 4 bases from V and 5 bases from J; bases unmatched to any gene: 11. CDR1 is SSHAT, CDR2 FNYEAQ, per germline (reference sequence). The CDR3 loop is CASSSLGAGVDEQYF. DNA of the CDR3: TGTGCCAGCAGCTCCCTCGGGGCGGGAGTGGACGAGCAGTACTTC.

This chain joins TRBV9 and TRBJ2-7; D gene unclear. This CDR3 is 14 amino acids long. With 0 bases removed from V and 5 bases from J, the gap between germline ends came to 12 bases. The germline CDR1 and CDR2 sequences are SGDLS and YYNGEE. The CDR3 DNA sequence: TGTGCCAGCAGCGTAGGTGACACTGTACACGAGCAGTACTTC. As protein: CASSVGDTVHEQYF.

This clone was detected a few times. The CDR3 bases are TGTGCCAGTAGTATAGGGACAGGGAAGGGTCAGCCCCAGCATTTT. It yields the protein CASSIGTGKGQPQHF. The chain is built from TRBV19 and TRBJ1-5, with TRBD1 matching 8 bases. CDR3 length: 15 residues. With V trimmed by 1 base and J by 6 bases, 5 bases remained unmatched. Germline assignment: CDR1 LNHDA and CDR2 SQIVND (reference sequence).

The chain is built from TRBV6-5 and TRBJ2-5, with 8 bases that match TRBD1. V shed 2 bases, J shed 3 bases, and the junction held 5 bases outside the gene matches. The CDR3 loop spans 15 amino acids. CDR1 is MNHEY, CDR2 SVGAGI, per germline. CDR3 amino acids: CASSYLTGEEETQYF. DNA for the CDR3: TGTGCCAGCAGTTACCTGACAGGGGAGGAAGAGACCCAGTACTTC.

This chain uses TRBV7-2 with TRBJ2-5; possibly TRBD1 for D (5 bases). V was shortened by 6 bases and J by 5 bases, with 13 bases between the two germline ends. Germline loops: CDR1 SGHTA, CDR2 FQGNSA. CDR3 length equals 13 residues. The DNA for the CDR3 is TGTGCCAGCAGTCAAACAGGTGGGGAGACCCAGTACTTC. Encoded protein: CASSQTGGETQYF.

This chain connects TRBV28 to TRBJ1-1; no reliable D call. In germline, CDR1 is MDHEN, CDR2 SYDVKM. V gave up 5 bases and J gave up 1 base, with 17 bases separating them. The CDR3 length is 16 residues. CDR3 sequence (DNA): TGTGCCAGCAGTCCCCACAGTGCTCCAAGGAACACTGAAGCTTTCTTT. The encoded protein is CASSPHSAPRNTEAFF.